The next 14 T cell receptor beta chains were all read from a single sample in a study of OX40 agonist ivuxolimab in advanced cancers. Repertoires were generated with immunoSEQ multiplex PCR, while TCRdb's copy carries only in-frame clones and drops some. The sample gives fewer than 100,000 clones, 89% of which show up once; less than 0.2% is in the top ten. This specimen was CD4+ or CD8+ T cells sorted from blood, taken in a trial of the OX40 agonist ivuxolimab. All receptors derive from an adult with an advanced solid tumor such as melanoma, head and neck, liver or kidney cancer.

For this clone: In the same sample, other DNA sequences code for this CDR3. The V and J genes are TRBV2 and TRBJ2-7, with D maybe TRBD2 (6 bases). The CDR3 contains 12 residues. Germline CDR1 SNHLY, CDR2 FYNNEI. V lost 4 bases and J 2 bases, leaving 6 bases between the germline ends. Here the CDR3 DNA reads TGTGCCAGCAGTGGGGGGGCCTACGAGCAGTACGTC. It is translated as CASSGGAYEQYV.

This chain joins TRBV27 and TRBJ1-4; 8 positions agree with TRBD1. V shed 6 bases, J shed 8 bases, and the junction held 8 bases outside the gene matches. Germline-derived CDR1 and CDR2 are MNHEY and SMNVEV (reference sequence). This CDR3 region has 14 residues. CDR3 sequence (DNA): TGTGCCAGCAGAGAACAGGGGGGACGCGAAAAACTGTTTTTT. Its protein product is CASREQGGREKLFF.

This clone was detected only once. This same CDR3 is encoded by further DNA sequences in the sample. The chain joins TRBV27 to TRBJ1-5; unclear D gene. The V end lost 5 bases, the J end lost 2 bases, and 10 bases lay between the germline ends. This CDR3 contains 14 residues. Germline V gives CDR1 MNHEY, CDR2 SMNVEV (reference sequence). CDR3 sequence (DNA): TGTGCCAGCAGTCGGGGTACGGGCAATCAGCCCCAGCATTTT. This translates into CASSRGTGNQPQHF.

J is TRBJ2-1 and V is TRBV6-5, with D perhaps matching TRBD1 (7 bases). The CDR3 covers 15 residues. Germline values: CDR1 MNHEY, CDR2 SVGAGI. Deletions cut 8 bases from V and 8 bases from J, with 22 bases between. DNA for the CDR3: TGTGCCAGCTCACGAGGAGGGGGCGAGGGCTATGAGCAGTTCTTC. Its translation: CASSRGGGEGYEQFF.

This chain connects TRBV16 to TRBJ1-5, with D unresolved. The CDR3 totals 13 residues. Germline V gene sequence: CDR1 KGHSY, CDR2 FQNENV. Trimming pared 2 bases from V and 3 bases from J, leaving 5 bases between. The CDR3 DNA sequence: TGTGCCAGCAGCCAACAGGCCAATCAGCCCCAGCATTTT. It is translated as CASSQQANQPQHF.

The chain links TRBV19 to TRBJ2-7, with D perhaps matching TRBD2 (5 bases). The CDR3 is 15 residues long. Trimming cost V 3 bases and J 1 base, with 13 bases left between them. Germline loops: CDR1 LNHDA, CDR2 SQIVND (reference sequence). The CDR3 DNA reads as TGTGCCAGTAGTATGTATCGGGGATCGTCCTACGAGCAGTACTTC. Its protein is CASSMYRGSSYEQYF.

The CDR3 sequence is CASTLRTPARGQYV. CDR3 DNA sequence: TGTGCCAGCACTCTACGAACACCTGCGAGGGGGCAGTACGTC. V usage is TRBV6-5 and J usage is TRBJ2-7; D tentatively fits TRBD1 or TRBD2 (5 bases each). CDR1 is MNHEY, CDR2 SVGAGI, per germline. This CDR3 spans 14 amino acids. Trimming stripped 7 bases from V and 9 bases from J, with 22 bases between.

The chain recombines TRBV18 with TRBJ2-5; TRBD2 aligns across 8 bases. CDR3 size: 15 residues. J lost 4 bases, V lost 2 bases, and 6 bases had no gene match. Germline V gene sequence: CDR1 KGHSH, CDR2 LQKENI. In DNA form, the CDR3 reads TGTGCCAGCTCACCAACCGGGGGGGCTGGAGAGACCCAGTACTTC. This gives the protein CASSPTGGAGETQYF.

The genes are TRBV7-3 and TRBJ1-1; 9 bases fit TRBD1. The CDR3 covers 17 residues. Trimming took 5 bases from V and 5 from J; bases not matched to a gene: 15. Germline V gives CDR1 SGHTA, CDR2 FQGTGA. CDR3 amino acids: CASSGGTGSKLGTEAFF. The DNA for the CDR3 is TGTGCCAGCAGCGGAGGGACAGGGTCCAAATTGGGTACTGAAGCTTTCTTT. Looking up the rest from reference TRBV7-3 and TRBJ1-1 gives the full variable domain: GAGVSQTPSNKVTEKGKYVELRCDPISGHTALYWYRQSLGQGPEFLIYFQGTGAADDSGLPNDRFFAVRPEGSVSTLKIQRTERGDSAVYLCASSGGTGSKLGTEAFFGQGTRLTVV.

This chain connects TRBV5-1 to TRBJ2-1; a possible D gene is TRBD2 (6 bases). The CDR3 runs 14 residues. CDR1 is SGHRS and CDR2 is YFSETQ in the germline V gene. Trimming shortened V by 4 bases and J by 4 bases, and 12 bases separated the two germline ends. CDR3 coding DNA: TGCGCCAGCAGCCCGGCGGGGACTTACAATGAGCAGTTCTTC. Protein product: CASSPAGTYNEQFF.

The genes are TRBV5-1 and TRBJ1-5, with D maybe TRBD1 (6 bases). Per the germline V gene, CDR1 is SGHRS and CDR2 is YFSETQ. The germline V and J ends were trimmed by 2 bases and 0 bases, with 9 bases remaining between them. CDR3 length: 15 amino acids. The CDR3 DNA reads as TGCGCCAGCAGCTTCGCAGGGGATAGCAATCAGCCCCAGCATTTT. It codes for CASSFAGDSNQPQHF.

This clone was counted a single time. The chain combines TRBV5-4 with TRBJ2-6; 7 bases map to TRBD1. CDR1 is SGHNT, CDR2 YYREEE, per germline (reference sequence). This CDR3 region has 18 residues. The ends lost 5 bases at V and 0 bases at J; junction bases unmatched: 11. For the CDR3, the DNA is TGTGCCAGCAGGTTGCCCGGACAGGAAAGCTCTGGGGCCAACGTCCTGACTTTC. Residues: CASRLPGQESSGANVLTF.

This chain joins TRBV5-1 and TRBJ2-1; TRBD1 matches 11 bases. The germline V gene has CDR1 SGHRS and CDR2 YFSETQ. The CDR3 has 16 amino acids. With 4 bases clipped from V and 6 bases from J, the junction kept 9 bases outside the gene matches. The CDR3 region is CASSVRQGQGGNEQFF. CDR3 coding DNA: TGCGCCAGCAGCGTTCGTCAGGGACAGGGGGGCAATGAGCAGTTCTTC.

The CDR3 DNA is TGTGCCAGCAGCTTAAGCAGGAATCAGCCCCAGCATTTT. As protein: CASSLSRNQPQHF. The chain combines TRBV7-2 with TRBJ1-5; D not resolved. The CDR3 is made up of 13 amino acids. Looked up from germline, CDR1 is SGHTA and CDR2 is FQGNSA. The V end was cut by 2 bases, the J end by 4 bases, with 6 bases between. Complete variable domain (other parts from reference TRBV7-2 and TRBJ1-5): GAGVSQSPSNKVTEKGKDVELRCDPISGHTALYWYRQSLGQGLEFLIYFQGNSAPDKSGLPSDRFSAERTGGSVSTLTIQRTQQEDSAVYLCASSLSRNQPQHFGDGTRLSIL.